This TCR beta chain was identified during a study of T cells after yellow fever vaccination. Study-wide background: Preparation used SMART-Seq v4 Ultra Low Input for the low-cell-number fractions.

General observations from the study: Although the secondary response was weaker, it peaked faster, at day 5 versus 15.

Generation of TCR cDNA used 5'RACE template switching (which added a universal primer site and UMIs). TCRdb processed the 5' RACE reads anew with MiXCR; each CDR3 protein has one entry. The table includes 200,000 to 300,000 distinct CDR3 sequences, 6.9% detected once. The CDR3 runs 14 residues. Germline V lookup: CDR1 SGHNT, CDR2 YENEEA. Trimming took 0 bases from V and 10 from J; bases not matched to a gene: 4. Worth noting for this clonotype: As yet, its antigen is unknown.

The sequencing here drew on CD4+ T cells sorted from PBMCs, taken 15 days after the yellow fever booster vaccination. V usage is TRBV11-3 and J usage is TRBJ2-1, with 9 bases lining up with TRBD2. This receptor was identified in a man under 40 who received the YFV17D yellow fever vaccine. CDR3 in DNA: TGTGCCAGCAGCTTAGACCGGACTAGCGCGGAGCAGTTCTTC. Translation: CASSLDRTSAEQFF. Drawing the rest from reference TRBV11-3 and TRBJ2-1, the complete variable domain is EAGVVQSPRYKIIEKKQPVAFWCNPISGHNTLYWYLQNLGQGPELLIRYENEEAVDDSQLPKDRFSAERLKGVDSTLKIQPAELGDSAVYLCASSLDRTSAEQFFGPGTRLTVL.